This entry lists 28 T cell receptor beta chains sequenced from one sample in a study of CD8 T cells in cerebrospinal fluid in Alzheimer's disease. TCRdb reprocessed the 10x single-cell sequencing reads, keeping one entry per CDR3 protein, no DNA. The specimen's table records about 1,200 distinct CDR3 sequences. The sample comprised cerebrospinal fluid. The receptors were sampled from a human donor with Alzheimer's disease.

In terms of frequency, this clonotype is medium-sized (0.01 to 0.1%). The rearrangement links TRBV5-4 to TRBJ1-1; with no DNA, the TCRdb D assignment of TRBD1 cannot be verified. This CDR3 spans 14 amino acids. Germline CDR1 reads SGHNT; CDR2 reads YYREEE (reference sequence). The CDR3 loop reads CASSGGQQNTEAFF.

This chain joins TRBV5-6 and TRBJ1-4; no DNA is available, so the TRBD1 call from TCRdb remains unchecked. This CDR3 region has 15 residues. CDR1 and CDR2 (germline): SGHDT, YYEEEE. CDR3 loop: CASRNREYWDEKLFF.

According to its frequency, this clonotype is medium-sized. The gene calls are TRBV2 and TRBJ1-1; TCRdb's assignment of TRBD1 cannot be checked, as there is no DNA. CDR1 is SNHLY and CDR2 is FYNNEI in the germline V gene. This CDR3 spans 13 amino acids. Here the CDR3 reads CASPPPGATEAFF.

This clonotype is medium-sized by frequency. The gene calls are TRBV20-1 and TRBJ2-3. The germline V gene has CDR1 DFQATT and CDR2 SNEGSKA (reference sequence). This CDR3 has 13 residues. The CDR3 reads CSALVTSTDTQYF.

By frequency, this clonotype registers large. The CDR3 sequence: CATDSHLNTGELFF. The V and J genes are TRBV24-1 and TRBJ2-2; TCRdb proposes TRBD1, but this gene call is untestable without DNA. Per germline, CDR1 KGHDR and CDR2 SFDVKD. The CDR3 is 14 amino acids.

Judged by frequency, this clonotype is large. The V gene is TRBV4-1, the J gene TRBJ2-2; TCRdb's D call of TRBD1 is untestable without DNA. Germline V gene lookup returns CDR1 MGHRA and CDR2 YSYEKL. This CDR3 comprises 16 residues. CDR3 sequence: CASSQADGGHTGELFF.

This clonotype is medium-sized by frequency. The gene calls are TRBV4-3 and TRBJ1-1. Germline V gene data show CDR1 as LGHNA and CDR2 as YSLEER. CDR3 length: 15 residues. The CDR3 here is CASSQDWQMNTEAFF.

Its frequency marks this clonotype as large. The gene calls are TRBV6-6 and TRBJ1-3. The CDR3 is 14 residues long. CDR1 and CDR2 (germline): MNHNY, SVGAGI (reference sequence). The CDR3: CASSYDQAGNTIYF.

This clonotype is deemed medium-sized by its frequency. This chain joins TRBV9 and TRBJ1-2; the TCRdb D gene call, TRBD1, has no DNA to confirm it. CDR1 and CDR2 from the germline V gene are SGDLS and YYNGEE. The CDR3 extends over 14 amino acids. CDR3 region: CASSVGRWGGGYTF.

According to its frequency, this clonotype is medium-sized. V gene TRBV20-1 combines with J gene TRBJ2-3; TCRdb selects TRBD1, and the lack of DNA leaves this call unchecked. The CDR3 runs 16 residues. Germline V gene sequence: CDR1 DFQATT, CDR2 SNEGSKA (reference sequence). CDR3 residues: CSAPDWGGAGTDTQYF.

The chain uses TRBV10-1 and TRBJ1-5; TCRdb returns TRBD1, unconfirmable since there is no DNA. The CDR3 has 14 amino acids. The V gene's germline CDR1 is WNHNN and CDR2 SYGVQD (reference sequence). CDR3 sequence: CASPRGGLNQPQHF.

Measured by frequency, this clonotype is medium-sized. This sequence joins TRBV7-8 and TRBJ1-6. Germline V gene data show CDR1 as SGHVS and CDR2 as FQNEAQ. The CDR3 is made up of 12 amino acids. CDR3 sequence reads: CASSYLNSPLHF. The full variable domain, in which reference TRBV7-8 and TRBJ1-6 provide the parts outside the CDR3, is GAGVSQSPRYKVAKRGQDVALRCDPISGHVSLFWYQQALGQGPEFLTYFQNEAQLDKSGLPSDRFFAERPEGSVSTLKIQRTQQEDSAVYLCASSYLNSPLHFGNGTRLTVT.

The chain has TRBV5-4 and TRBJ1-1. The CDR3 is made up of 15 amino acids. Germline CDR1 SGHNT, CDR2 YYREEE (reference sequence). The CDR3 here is CASSAGGRRNTEAFF.

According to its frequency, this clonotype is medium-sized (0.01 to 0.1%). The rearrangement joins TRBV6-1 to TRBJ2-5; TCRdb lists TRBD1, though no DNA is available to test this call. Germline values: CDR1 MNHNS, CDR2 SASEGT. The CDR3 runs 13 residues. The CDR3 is CASSQGGLETQYF.

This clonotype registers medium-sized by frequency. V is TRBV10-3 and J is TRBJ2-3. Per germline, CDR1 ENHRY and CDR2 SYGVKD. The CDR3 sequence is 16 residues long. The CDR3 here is CAISEQLTPSTDTQYF.

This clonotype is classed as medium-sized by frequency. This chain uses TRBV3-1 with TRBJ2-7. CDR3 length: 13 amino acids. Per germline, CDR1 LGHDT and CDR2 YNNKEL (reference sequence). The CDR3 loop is CASSRGTAYEQYF.

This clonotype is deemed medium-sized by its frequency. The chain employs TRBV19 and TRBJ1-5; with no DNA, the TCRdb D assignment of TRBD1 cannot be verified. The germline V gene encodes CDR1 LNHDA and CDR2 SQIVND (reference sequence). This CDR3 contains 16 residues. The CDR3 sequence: CASSPRPGTGYQPQHF.

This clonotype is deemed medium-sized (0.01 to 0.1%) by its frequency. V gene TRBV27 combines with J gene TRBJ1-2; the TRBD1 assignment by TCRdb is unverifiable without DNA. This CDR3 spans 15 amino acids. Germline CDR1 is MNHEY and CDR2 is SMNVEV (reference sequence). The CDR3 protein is CASSSVTGGIDGYTF.

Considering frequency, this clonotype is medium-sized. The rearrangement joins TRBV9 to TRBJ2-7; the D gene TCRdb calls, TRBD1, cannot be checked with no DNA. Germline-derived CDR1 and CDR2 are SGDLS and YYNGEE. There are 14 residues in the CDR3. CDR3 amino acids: CASSVGQGVYEQYF.

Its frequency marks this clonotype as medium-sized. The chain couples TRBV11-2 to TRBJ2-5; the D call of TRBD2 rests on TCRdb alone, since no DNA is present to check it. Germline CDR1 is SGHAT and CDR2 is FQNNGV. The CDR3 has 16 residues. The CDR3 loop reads CASSLESRAAGETQYF.

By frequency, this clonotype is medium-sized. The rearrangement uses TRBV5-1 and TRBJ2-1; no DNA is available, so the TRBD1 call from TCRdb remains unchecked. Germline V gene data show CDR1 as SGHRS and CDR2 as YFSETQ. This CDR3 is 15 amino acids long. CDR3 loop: CASAPAGASYNEQFF.

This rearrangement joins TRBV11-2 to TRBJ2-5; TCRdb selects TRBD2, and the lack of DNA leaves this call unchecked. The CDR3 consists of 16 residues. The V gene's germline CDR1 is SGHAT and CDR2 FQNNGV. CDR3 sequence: CASSLLTSGSSRTQYF.

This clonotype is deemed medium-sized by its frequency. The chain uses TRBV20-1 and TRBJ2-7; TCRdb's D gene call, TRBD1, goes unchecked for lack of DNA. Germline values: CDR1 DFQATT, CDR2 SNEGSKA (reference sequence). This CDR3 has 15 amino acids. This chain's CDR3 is CSARDRNRVAYEQYF.

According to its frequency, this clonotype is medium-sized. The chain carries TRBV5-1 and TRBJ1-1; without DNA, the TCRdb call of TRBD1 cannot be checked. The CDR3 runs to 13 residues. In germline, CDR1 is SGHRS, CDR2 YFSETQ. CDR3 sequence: CATRGGQNTEAFF.

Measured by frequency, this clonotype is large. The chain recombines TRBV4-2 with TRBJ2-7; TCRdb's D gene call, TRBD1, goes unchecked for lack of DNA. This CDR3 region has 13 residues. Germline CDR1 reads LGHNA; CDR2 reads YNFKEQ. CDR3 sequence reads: CASRGQEVYEQYF.

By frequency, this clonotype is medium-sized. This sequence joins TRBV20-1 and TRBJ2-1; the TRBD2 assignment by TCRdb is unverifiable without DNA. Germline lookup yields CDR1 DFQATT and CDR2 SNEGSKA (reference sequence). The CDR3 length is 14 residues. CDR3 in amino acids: CSASRLAGGVEQFF.

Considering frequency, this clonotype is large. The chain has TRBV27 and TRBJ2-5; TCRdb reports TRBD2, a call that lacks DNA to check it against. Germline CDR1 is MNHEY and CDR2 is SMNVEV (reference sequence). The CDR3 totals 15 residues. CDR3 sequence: CASSPRAGGRETQYF.

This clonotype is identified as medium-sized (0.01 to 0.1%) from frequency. The CDR3 loop reads CSARTLTYEQYF. V is TRBV20-1 and J is TRBJ2-7; TCRdb outputs TRBD1, but without DNA this stays unchecked. CDR3 length: 12 amino acids. The germline CDR1 and CDR2 sequences are DFQATT and SNEGSKA (reference sequence).